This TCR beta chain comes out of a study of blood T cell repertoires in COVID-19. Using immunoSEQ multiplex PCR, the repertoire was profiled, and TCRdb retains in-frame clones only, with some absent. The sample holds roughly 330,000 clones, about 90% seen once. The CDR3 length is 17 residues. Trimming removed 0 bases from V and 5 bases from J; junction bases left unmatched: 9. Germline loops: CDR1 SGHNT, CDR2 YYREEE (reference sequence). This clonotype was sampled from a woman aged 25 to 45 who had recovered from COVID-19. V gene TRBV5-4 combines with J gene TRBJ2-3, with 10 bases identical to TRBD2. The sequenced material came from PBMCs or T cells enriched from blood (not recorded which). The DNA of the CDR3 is TGTGCCAGCAGCTTGGGTATGAGCGGGGGGGCCAAAGATACGCAGTATTTT. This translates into CASSLGMSGGAKDTQYF.